This T cell receptor beta chain stems from a study of technical replicates of blood from a few donors. Assay: immunoSEQ multiplex PCR; the TCRdb copy retains only in-frame clones and omits some. The table lists 60,000 or so clones, 95% to 98% of them singletons, with around 0.19% in the top ten. Trimming took 2 bases from V and 6 from J; bases not matched to a gene: 7. The CDR3 length is 15 residues. Germline-derived CDR1 and CDR2 are SGDLS and YYNGEE. Sequences were obtained from T cells isolated from PBMCs. The rearrangement uses TRBV9 and TRBJ2-1; 8 bases match TRBD1. The TCR sequence derives from a human donor in good health. The CDR3 DNA follows: TGTGCCAGCAGCGTCCGGGACAGGACACTCAATGAGCAGTTCTTC. Translated, it gives CASSVRDRTLNEQFF.